This TCR beta chain was captured by sequencing in a study of cytomegalovirus exposure and HLA in healthy donors. With 60 Vbeta and 13 Jbeta primers, the PCR was carried out. The repertoire was sequenced with immunoSEQ multiplex PCR; TCRdb's copy has only in-frame clones and lacks some. The sample lists about 180,000 clones, around 70% occurring once. CDR3 length: 14 amino acids. Germline CDR1 SGHNT, CDR2 YYREEE (reference sequence). J was trimmed by 4 bases and V by 4 bases; bases with no gene match: 7. This sequence joins TRBV5-4 and TRBJ1-2; 7 bases map to TRBD1. This receptor was identified in a male donor in good health and CMV-seronegative. Sequencing was carried out using PBMCs. The chain's CDR3 is CASSATGTIYGYTF. The CDR3 coding sequence is TGTGCCAGCAGCGCGACAGGGACAATCTATGGCTACACCTTC.